The entry below gives a single T cell receptor beta chain sequence along with its context. Antigen: not known. As for treatment: 15 to 20 received Ad26.COV2.S at low or high dose, single or two shots; about 5 received placebo; per-sample allocation not given. Samples came from day 63 after the first vaccine or placebo injection. It was an adult aged 18-55 years in Boston who was the donor. V lost 5 bases and J lost 4, with 16 bases in between. Germline CDR1 reads MNHEY; CDR2 reads SVGEGT. The CDR3 has 15 residues. This sample is part of a study of Ad26.COV2.S vaccination and SARS-CoV-2 variants. At the level of the study: Donor got 5x10^10 or 1x10^11 viral particles of Ad26.COV2.S.

TCRdb's table, derived via immunoSEQ multiplex PCR, lists solely in-frame clones and lacks some. Of more than 300,000 clones in the sample, around four fifths were seen once. General study points: After vaccination, substantial breadth of spike-specific CD8+ and CD4+ responses was reported.

This receptor was taken from a person aged 18-65 years who received the Ad26.COV2.S COVID-19 vaccine or a placebo. This sample comprised peripheral blood, obtained in a trial of Ad26.COV2.S vaccine versus placebo. The chain has TRBV6-2 or TRBV6-3 and TRBJ2-3, with a possible D match to TRBD2 (6 bases). In DNA, the CDR3 is TGTGCCAGCAGTCCCCCCGGTGGAGGGGCAGATACGCAGTATTTT. Its translation: CASSPPGGGADTQYF.